This T cell receptor (beta chain) was found in a study of early T cells in non-severe SARS-CoV-2 infection. About the research overall: Bulk RNA isolated from unsorted whole blood underwent sequencing; chains were not paired. Broader study findings: In VDJdb matching, anti-spike CD8 responses were favored while private and CD4 specificities went missing.

The length of the CDR3 is 14 residues. V shed 4 bases and J shed 7 bases, with 12 bases lying between them. From germline, CDR1 is SGHTS and CDR2 YDEGEE. This clonotype appeared many times. The antigen is undetermined. Unique molecular identifier tags were affixed to discrete cDNA molecules. Via MiXCR, TCRdb re-called the 5' RACE reads, giving one row per CDR3 protein. The data show 120,000 or so distinct CDR3 sequences, with around 12% seen just once and 3.8% held by the top ten. J is TRBJ1-6 and V is TRBV5-8; D gene unclear. Here the sequenced sample was whole blood, taken at baseline. This TCR was sampled from an adult who was a healthcare worker with PCR-confirmed SARS-CoV-2 infection or an uninfected control (not recorded which). Here the CDR3 reads CASSLIIGNSPLHF. The CDR3 region has the DNA TGTGCCAGCAGCCTTATCATCGGGAATTCACCCCTCCACTTT.